This entry lists 30 T cell receptor beta chains sequenced from one sample in a study of blood T cell repertoires in COVID-19 (dated by TCRdb to about 2020). Receptors were amplified or captured by the immunoSEQ multiplex PCR assay. TCRdb obtained this table from immuneACCESS and retained in-frame rearrangements with V and J assigned. These tables miss some clones; where compared with another copy, unresolved V genes account for less than half of the shortfall, and the remainder is unexplained. Recorded for this sample are about 290,000 clones; roughly 90% of them occurred a single time. The ten biggest clones cover 1.5% to 2% of the sample. The sequenced sample consisted of PBMCs or T cells enriched from blood (not recorded which). These receptors were obtained from a woman between 40 and 50 years old who had recovered from COVID-19.

The chain combines TRBV29-1 with TRBJ1-2, with 8 bases identical to TRBD1. Germline CDR1 is SQVTM and CDR2 is ANQGSEA. Unmatched junction bases numbered 7, after V lost 7 bases and J lost 6 bases. The CDR3 has 12 amino acids. The DNA for the CDR3 is TGCAGCGGTAGACAGGGGTTGGATGGCTACACCTTC. As protein: CSGRQGLDGYTF.

This rearrangement joins TRBV30 to TRBJ1-2; TRBD1 agrees at 9 bases. The CDR3 is 14 residues long. CDR1 is GTSNPN, CDR2 SVGIG, per germline (reference sequence). The V gene end was trimmed by 5 bases and the J gene end by 3 bases; junction bases not matched to a gene: 7. CDR3 sequence reads: CAWARDRVYYGYTF. The CDR3 bases are TGTGCCTGGGCAAGGGACAGGGTATACTATGGCTACACCTTC.

The chain employs TRBV2 and TRBJ2-5, with D possibly matching TRBD1 (6 bases). The V gene lost 4 bases and the J gene lost 4 bases, with 10 bases spanning the gap. This CDR3 comprises 13 residues. Germline-derived CDR1 and CDR2 are SNHLY and FYNNEI. CDR3 residues: CASSVGAPETQYF. The CDR3 region has the DNA TGTGCCAGCAGTGTGGGGGCCCCAGAGACCCAGTACTTC. Using reference TRBV2 and TRBJ2-5 for the parts outside the CDR3, the full variable domain is EPEVTQTPSHQVTQMGQEVILRCVPISNHLYFYWYRQILGQKVEFLVSFYNNEISEKSEIFDDQFSVERPDGSNFTLKIRSTKLEDSAMYFCASSVGAPETQYFGPGTRLLVL.

The chain recombines TRBV29-1 with TRBJ1-1; the D is unclear. This CDR3 contains 12 residues. V shed 6 bases and J shed 4 bases, with 12 bases lying between them. Germline V lookup: CDR1 SQVTM, CDR2 ANQGSEA. The CDR3 reads CSVERGVTEAFF. The CDR3 DNA sequence: TGCAGCGTAGAGCGGGGTGTCACTGAAGCTTTCTTT.

The chain carries TRBV11-1 and TRBJ1-1; 8 nucleotides align to TRBD1. CDR1 is SGHAT and CDR2 is FQDESV in the germline V gene (reference sequence). The CDR3 covers 14 residues. J gave up 4 bases and V 2 bases, and 3 bases lay outside the gene matches. For the CDR3, the DNA is TGTGCCAGCAGCTTACAGGGGGCTGGCACTGAAGCTTTCTTT. Protein sequence: CASSLQGAGTEAFF. The entire variable domain, with the rest obtained from reference TRBV11-1 and TRBJ1-1, is as follows: EAEVAQSPRYKITEKSQAVAFWCDPISGHATLYWYRQILGQGPELLVQFQDESVVDDSQLPKDRFSAERLKGVDSTLKIQPAELGDSAMYLCASSLQGAGTEAFFGQGTRLTVV.

The rearrangement links TRBV5-1 to TRBJ2-7, with TRBD2 identical over 7 bases. This CDR3 comprises 14 residues. The junction had 12 bases not matched to a gene; V was cut back by 7 bases and J by 5 bases. Germline assignment: CDR1 SGHRS and CDR2 YFSETQ. The CDR3 spells CASEDTGGGNEQYF. CDR3 nucleotides: TGCGCCAGCGAGGATACGGGGGGAGGGAACGAGCAGTACTTC.

J is TRBJ2-7 and V is TRBV5-6, with a weak D call TRBD2 (6 bases). This CDR3 contains 16 residues. Trimming pared 0 bases from V and 2 bases from J, leaving 15 bases between. Germline V gene lookup returns CDR1 SGHDT and CDR2 YYEEEE. Here the CDR3 reads CASSLVSWGLPYEQYF. The CDR3 DNA reads as TGTGCCAGCAGCTTGGTGTCCTGGGGACTTCCCTACGAGCAGTACTTC. The whole variable domain, remainder taken from reference TRBV5-6 and TRBJ2-7, is DAGVTQSPTHLIKTRGQQVTLRCSPKSGHDTVSWYQQALGQGPQFIFQYYEEEERQRGNFPDRFSGHQFPNYSSELNVNALLLGDSALYLCASSLVSWGLPYEQYFGPGTRLTVT.

V and J are TRBV30 and TRBJ1-6; D is unresolved. This CDR3 region has 14 residues. The V end was cut by 2 bases, the J end by 5 bases, with 10 bases between. CDR1 is GTSNPN, CDR2 SVGIG, per germline (reference sequence). The CDR3 DNA reads as TGTGCCTGGAGTTTTTACGGGGATAATTCACCCCTCCACTTT. This sequence encodes CAWSFYGDNSPLHF.

This rearrangement joins TRBV7-9 to TRBJ1-1, with 9 bases identical to TRBD1. Germline V lookup: CDR1 SEHNR, CDR2 FQNEAQ (reference sequence). This CDR3 has 13 residues. Losses at the gene ends were 5 bases for V and 6 bases for J; bases not matched to a gene: 4. The CDR3 loop reads CASSRDRASEAFF. CDR3 sequence (DNA): TGTGCCAGCAGCCGGGACAGGGCTTCTGAAGCTTTCTTT.

This chain joins TRBV18 and TRBJ2-5; TRBD2 agrees at 9 bases. The germline V gene has CDR1 KGHSH and CDR2 LQKENI. V gave up 5 bases and J gave up 3 bases; unmatched junction bases: 10. This CDR3 spans 16 amino acids. CDR3 amino acids: CASSSNAGGVEETQYF. CDR3 DNA sequence: TGTGCCAGCTCATCGAATGCGGGGGGGGTCGAAGAGACCCAGTACTTC.

This rearrangement joins TRBV5-1 to TRBJ1-2; 9 nucleotides line up with TRBD1. The CDR3 loop spans 13 amino acids. With 4 bases clipped from V and 7 bases from J, the junction kept 5 bases outside the gene matches. CDR1 and CDR2 from the germline V gene are SGHRS and YFSETQ. This CDR3 is CASSREDRGGYTF. For the CDR3, the DNA is TGCGCCAGCAGCCGCGAGGACAGGGGTGGCTACACCTTC. Drawing the rest from reference TRBV5-1 and TRBJ1-2, the complete variable domain is KAGVTQTPRYLIKTRGQQVTLSCSPISGHRSVSWYQQTPGQGLQFLFEYFSETQRNKGNFPGRFSGRQFSNSRSEMNVSTLELGDSALYLCASSREDRGGYTFGSGTRLTVV.

The gene calls are TRBV10-3 and TRBJ1-2; D remains unclear. The CDR3 loop spans 13 amino acids. The V and J ends lost 2 bases and 7 bases respectively, with 11 bases between them. In germline, CDR1 is ENHRY, CDR2 SYGVKD. Here the CDR3 reads CAISEAVGPGYTF. DNA for the CDR3: TGTGCCATCAGTGAGGCAGTGGGCCCTGGCTACACCTTC.

The chain joins TRBV5-6 to TRBJ2-7; possibly TRBD1 for D (5 bases). CDR3 size: 13 residues. V was clipped by 2 bases and J by 2 bases, with 8 bases between them. Germline V gene sequence: CDR1 SGHDT, CDR2 YYEEEE. The CDR3 DNA reads TGTGCCAGCAGCTTTGGGGCCACCTACGAGCAGTACTTC. Translated: CASSFGATYEQYF.

This clone occurred once. The J gene is TRBJ2-6, the V gene TRBV29-1, with 7 nucleotides matching TRBD1. This CDR3 is 17 amino acids long. Germline loops: CDR1 SQVTM, CDR2 ANQGSEA. J was trimmed by 0 bases and V by 6 bases; bases with no gene match: 11. CDR3 protein: CSVHAGTVHSGANVLTF. The CDR3 coding sequence is TGCAGCGTACATGCCGGGACAGTGCACTCTGGGGCCAACGTCCTGACTTTC.

V is TRBV2 and J is TRBJ1-4; D is ambiguous. Germline CDR1 is SNHLY and CDR2 is FYNNEI. The CDR3 loop spans 13 amino acids. The germline V and J ends were trimmed by 4 bases and 2 bases, with 5 bases remaining between them. CDR3 in amino acids: CASSARTNEKLFF. In DNA form, the CDR3 reads TGTGCCAGCAGTGCGCGCACTAATGAAAAACTGTTTTTT.

This rearrangement joins TRBV7-2 to TRBJ1-1, with TRBD1 matching over 7 bases. V dropped 9 bases and J dropped 4; count of bases not matched to a gene: 8. The CDR3 sequence is 13 residues long. Germline V gene sequence: CDR1 SGHTA, CDR2 FQGNSA. As DNA, the CDR3 is TGTGCCAGTAATACAGGGGAGTTCACTGAAGCTTTCTTT. It encodes CASNTGEFTEAFF.

In the case of this clone: Within the sample, other DNA sequences also encode this same CDR3. The chain has TRBV12-3 or TRBV12-4 and TRBJ1-5; D is unresolved. Trimming left V 3 bases short and J 4 bases short, with 7 bases between. The CDR3 covers 13 residues. The CDR3 DNA reads TGTGCCAGCAGTTTCGGAGGAAATCAGCCCCAGCATTTT. This gives the protein CASSFGGNQPQHF.

This clone was seen just once. The chain employs TRBV4-1 and TRBJ2-5, with no clear D. In germline, CDR1 is MGHRA, CDR2 YSYEKL. V was cut by 3 bases and J by 5 bases, with 10 bases left in between. CDR3 length equals 13 residues. In DNA, the CDR3 is TGCGCCAGCAGCCAGCGGCGAGATGAGACCCAGTACTTC. The encoded protein is CASSQRRDETQYF.

The chain links TRBV27 to TRBJ1-5, with D hard to call. V was pared by 8 bases and J by 6 bases, with 11 bases between. CDR1 is MNHEY and CDR2 is SMNVEV in the germline V gene (reference sequence). The CDR3 spans 12 residues. DNA for the CDR3: TGTGCCAGCGCAACGACGGGTCAGCCCCAGCATTTT. Translating gives CASATTGQPQHF.

The chain links TRBV5-5 to TRBJ2-2, with D maybe TRBD2 (5 bases). Trimming left V 6 bases short and J 5 bases short, with 11 bases between. This CDR3 region has 13 residues. The germline CDR1 and CDR2 sequences are SGHKS and YYEKEE (reference sequence). Here the CDR3 DNA reads TGTGCCAGCAACCCCGGAGGTACCGGGGAGCTGTTTTTT. Its protein product is CASNPGGTGELFF.

J is TRBJ2-7 and V is TRBV5-8; TRBD2 aligns across 8 bases. Germline V gives CDR1 SGHTS, CDR2 YDEGEE. With V trimmed by 6 bases and J by 2 bases, 7 bases remained unmatched. This CDR3 spans 14 amino acids. CDR3 sequence (DNA): TGTGCCAGCAATCCGGGACTAGTTACCTACGAGCAGTACTTC. Amino acid sequence: CASNPGLVTYEQYF. Full variable domain (missing parts from reference TRBV5-8 and TRBJ2-7): EAGVTQSPTHLIKTRGQQATLRCSPISGHTSVYWYQQALGLGLQFLLWYDEGEERNRGNFPPRFSGRQFPNYSSELNVNALELEDSALYLCASNPGLVTYEQYFGPGTRLTVT.

This chain joins TRBV10-2 and TRBJ2-7; 11 bases agree with TRBD2. V dropped 9 bases and J dropped 2; count of bases not matched to a gene: 6. The germline CDR1 and CDR2 sequences are WSHSY and SAAADI. The CDR3 has 14 amino acids. The CDR3 nucleotides read TGCGCCAGGGTAGCGGGGGGGCGACCCTACGAGCAGTACTTC. Translating it yields CARVAGGRPYEQYF.

This clone came up once. J is TRBJ1-3 and V is TRBV10-1; 8 bases are a match to TRBD1. With V trimmed by 2 bases and J by 7 bases, 4 bases remained unmatched. The CDR3 loop spans 14 amino acids. Germline V gives CDR1 WNHNN, CDR2 SYGVQD (reference sequence). The CDR3 loop reads CASSEAGGGNTIYF. The CDR3 region has the DNA TGCGCCAGCAGTGAGGCAGGGGGCGGGAACACCATATATTTT.

The rearrangement joins TRBV19 to TRBJ1-1; perhaps TRBD1 as D (5 bases). The germline CDR1 and CDR2 sequences are LNHDA and SQIVND (reference sequence). The CDR3 runs to 15 residues. Trimming stripped 7 bases from V and 0 bases from J, with 15 bases between. The DNA for the CDR3 is TGTGCCAGTATGGGGGAGGGACGTATGAACACTGAAGCTTTCTTT. It is translated as CASMGEGRMNTEAFF.

This clone was detected only a few times. Additional DNA sequences in this sample encode the identical CDR3. J is TRBJ2-1 and V is TRBV5-1; D might be TRBD1 (5 bases). From germline, CDR1 is SGHRS and CDR2 YFSETQ. The V gene lost 4 bases and the J gene lost 6 bases, with 8 bases spanning the gap. This CDR3 comprises 12 residues. The CDR3 DNA reads TGCGCCAGCAGCGTTCAGGGCAATGAGCAGTTCTTC. This gives the protein CASSVQGNEQFF.

This clone was seen once. This rearrangement joins TRBV5-1 to TRBJ1-1, with D unclear. The length of the CDR3 is 14 residues. The V end was cut by 2 bases, the J end by 4 bases, with 12 bases between. The germline V gene has CDR1 SGHRS and CDR2 YFSETQ. This CDR3 is CASSLEGPGTEAFF. The CDR3 coding sequence is TGCGCCAGCAGCTTAGAGGGCCCTGGCACTGAAGCTTTCTTT. Full variable domain (outside the CDR3, taken from reference TRBV5-1 and TRBJ1-1): KAGVTQTPRYLIKTRGQQVTLSCSPISGHRSVSWYQQTPGQGLQFLFEYFSETQRNKGNFPGRFSGRQFSNSRSEMNVSTLELGDSALYLCASSLEGPGTEAFFGQGTRLTVV.

The CDR3 loop reads CASSGLQGTQPQHF. The DNA for the CDR3 is TGTGCCAGCAGTGGATTACAGGGTACTCAGCCCCAGCATTTT. The chain uses TRBV2 and TRBJ1-5; the D gene is possibly TRBD1 (6 bases). The CDR3 is made up of 14 amino acids. Germline V CDR1 and CDR2: SNHLY, FYNNEI. Trimming took 4 bases from V and 6 from J, leaving 13 bases between them.

V is TRBV7-9 and J is TRBJ1-2; weak D call: TRBD1 (6 bases). This CDR3 contains 14 residues. Trimming shortened V by 5 bases and J by 0 bases, and 10 bases separated the two germline ends. Germline-derived CDR1 and CDR2 are SEHNR and FQNEAQ (reference sequence). The CDR3: CASSGRTANYGYTF. For the CDR3, the DNA is TGTGCCAGCAGCGGAAGGACAGCTAACTATGGCTACACCTTC.

The chain carries TRBV29-1 and TRBJ2-1, with a tentative D call TRBD2 (6 bases). Germline-derived CDR1 and CDR2 are SQVTM and ANQGSEA. V was trimmed by 4 bases and J by 10 bases, leaving 11 bases between them. This CDR3 spans 11 amino acids. In nucleotides, the CDR3 is TGCAGCGTTGGGGACTCCAACGAGCAGTTCTTC. Translated, it gives CSVGDSNEQFF.

This chain links TRBV5-5 with TRBJ2-1; 13 bases are a match to TRBD2. V lost 0 bases to trimming and J lost 2 bases; unmatched junction nucleotides: 5. The germline V gene encodes CDR1 SGHKS and CDR2 YYEKEE (reference sequence). The CDR3 contains 18 residues. The CDR3 sequence: CASSLGGLAGVAYNEQFF. The DNA of the CDR3 is TGTGCCAGCAGCTTGGGTGGACTAGCGGGGGTCGCCTACAATGAGCAGTTCTTC.